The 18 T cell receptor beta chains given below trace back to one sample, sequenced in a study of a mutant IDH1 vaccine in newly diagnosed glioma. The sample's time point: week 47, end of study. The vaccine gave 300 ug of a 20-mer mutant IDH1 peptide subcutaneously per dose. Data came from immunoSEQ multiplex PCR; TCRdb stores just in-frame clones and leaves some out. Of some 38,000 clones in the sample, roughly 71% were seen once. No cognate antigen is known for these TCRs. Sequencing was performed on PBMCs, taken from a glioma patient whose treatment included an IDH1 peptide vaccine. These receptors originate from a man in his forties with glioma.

The CDR3 is CASKIDGYEQYF. As DNA, the CDR3 is TGTGCCAGCAAGATAGACGGCTACGAGCAGTACTTC. This sequence joins TRBV2 and TRBJ2-7, with unresolved D. The CDR3 contains 12 residues. V lost 7 bases, J lost 3 bases, and 10 bases lay in between. The V gene's germline CDR1 is SNHLY and CDR2 FYNNEI.

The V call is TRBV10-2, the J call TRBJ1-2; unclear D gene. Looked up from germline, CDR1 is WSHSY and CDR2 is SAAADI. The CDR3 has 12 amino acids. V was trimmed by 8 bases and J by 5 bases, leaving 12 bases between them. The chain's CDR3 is CASGEQSYGYTF. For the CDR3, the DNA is TGCGCCAGCGGGGAACAATCATATGGCTACACCTTC.

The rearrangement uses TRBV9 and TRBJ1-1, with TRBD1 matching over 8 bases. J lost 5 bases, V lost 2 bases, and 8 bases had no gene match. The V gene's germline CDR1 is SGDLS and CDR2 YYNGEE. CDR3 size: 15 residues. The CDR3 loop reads CASSVTDRGETEAFF. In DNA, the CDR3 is TGTGCCAGCAGCGTGACTGACAGGGGAGAGACTGAAGCTTTCTTT.

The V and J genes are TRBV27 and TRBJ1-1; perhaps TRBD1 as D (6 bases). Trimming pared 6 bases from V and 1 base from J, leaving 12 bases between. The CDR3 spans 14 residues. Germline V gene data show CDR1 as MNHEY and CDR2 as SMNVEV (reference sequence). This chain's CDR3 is CASSLGGGNTEAFF. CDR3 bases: TGTGCCAGCAGCCTCGGGGGCGGGAACACTGAAGCTTTCTTT.

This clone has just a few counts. This chain's CDR3 is CASSSGTGNPDSNQPQHF. The CDR3 DNA reads TGTGCCAGCAGCTCCGGGACAGGGAATCCAGATAGCAATCAGCCCCAGCATTTT. The rearrangement links TRBV5-6 to TRBJ1-5, with TRBD1 identical over 9 bases. V trimming: 3 bases; J trimming: 0 bases; junction bases outside the gene matches: 10. From germline, CDR1 is SGHDT and CDR2 YYEEEE. The CDR3 covers 18 residues.

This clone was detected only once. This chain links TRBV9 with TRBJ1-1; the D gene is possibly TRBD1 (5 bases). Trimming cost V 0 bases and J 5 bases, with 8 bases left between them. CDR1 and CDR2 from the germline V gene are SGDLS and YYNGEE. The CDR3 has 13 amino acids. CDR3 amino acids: CASSVVGETEAFF. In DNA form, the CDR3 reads TGTGCCAGCAGCGTAGTGGGGGAAACTGAAGCTTTCTTT.

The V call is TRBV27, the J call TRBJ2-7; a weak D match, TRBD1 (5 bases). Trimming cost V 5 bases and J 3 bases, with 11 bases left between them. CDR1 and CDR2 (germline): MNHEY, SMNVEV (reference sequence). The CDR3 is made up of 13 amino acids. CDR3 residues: CASSTGIVYEQYF. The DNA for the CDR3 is TGTGCCAGCAGTACAGGTATCGTCTACGAGCAGTACTTC.

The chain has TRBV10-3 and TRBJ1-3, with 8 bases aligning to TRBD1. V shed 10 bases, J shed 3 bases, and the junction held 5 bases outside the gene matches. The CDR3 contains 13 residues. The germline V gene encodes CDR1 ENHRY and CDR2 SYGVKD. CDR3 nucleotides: TGTGCCACCCAGGGGGCGCTTGGAAACACCATATATTTT. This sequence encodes CATQGALGNTIYF.

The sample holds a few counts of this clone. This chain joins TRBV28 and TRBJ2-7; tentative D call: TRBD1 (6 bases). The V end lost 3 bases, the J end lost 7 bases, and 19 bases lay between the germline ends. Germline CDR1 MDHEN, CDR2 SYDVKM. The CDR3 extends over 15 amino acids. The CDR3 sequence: CASSFYRQDGREQYF. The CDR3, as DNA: TGTGCCAGCAGTTTCTATAGACAGGATGGACGGGAGCAGTACTTC.

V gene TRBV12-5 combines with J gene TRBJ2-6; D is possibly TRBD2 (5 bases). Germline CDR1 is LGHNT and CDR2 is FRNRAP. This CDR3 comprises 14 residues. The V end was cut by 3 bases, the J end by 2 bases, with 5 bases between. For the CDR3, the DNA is TGTGCTAGTGGTTTCGGGGCTGGGGCCAACGTCCTGACTTTC. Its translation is CASGFGAGANVLTF.

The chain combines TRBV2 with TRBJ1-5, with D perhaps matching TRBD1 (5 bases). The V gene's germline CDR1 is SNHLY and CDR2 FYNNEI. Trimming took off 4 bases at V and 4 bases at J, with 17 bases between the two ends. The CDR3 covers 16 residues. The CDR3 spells CASSGLADKENQPQHF. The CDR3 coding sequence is TGTGCCAGCAGTGGACTCGCGGACAAAGAAAATCAGCCCCAGCATTTT. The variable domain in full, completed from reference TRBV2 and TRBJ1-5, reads EPEVTQTPSHQVTQMGQEVILRCVPISNHLYFYWYRQILGQKVEFLVSFYNNEISEKSEIFDDQFSVERPDGSNFTLKIRSTKLEDSAMYFCASSGLADKENQPQHFGDGTRLSIL.

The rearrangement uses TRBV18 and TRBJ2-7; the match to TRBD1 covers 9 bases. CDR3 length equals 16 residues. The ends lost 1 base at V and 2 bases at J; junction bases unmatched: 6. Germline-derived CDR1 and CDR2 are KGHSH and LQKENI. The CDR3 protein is CASSPLTGGPTYEQYF. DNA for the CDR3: TGTGCCAGCTCACCACTGACAGGGGGTCCGACCTACGAGCAGTACTTC. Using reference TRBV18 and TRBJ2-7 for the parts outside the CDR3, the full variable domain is NAGVMQNPRHLVRRRGQEARLRCSPMKGHSHVYWYRQLPEEGLKFMVYLQKENIIDESGMPKERFSAEFPKEGPSILRIQQVVRGDSAAYFCASSPLTGGPTYEQYFGPGTRLTVT.

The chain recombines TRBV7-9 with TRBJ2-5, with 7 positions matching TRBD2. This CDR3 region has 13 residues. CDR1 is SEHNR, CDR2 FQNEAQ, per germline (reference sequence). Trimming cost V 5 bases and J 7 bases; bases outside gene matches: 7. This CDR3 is CASSDGTMGTQYF. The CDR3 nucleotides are TGTGCCAGCAGCGACGGGACTATGGGGACCCAGTACTTC.

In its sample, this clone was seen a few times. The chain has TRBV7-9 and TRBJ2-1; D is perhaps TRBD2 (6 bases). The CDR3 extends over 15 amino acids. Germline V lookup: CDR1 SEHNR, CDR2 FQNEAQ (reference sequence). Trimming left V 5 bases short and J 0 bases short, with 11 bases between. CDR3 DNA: TGTGCCAGCAGCGTATTTAGCGGCTCCTACAATGAGCAGTTCTTC. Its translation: CASSVFSGSYNEQFF.

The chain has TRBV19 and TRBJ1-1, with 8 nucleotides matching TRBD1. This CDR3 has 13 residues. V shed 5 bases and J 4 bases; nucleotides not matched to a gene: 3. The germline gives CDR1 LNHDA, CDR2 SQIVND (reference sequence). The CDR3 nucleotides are TGTGCCAGTAGTGTCGGACAGGGCACTGAAGCTTTCTTT. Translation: CASSVGQGTEAFF.

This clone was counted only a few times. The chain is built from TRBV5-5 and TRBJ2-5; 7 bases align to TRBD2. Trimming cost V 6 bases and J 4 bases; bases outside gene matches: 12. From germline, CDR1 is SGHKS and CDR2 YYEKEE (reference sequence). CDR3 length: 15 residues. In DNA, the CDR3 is TGTGCCAGCAACTACGCGGGAGCTTCGGGAGAGACCCAGTACTTC. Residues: CASNYAGASGETQYF.

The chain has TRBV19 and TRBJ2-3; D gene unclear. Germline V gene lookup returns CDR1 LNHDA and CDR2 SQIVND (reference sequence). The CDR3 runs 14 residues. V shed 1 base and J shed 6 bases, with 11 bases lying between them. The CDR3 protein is CASSIAGSADTQYF. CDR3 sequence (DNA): TGTGCCAGTAGTATAGCGGGCAGCGCTGATACGCAGTATTTT.

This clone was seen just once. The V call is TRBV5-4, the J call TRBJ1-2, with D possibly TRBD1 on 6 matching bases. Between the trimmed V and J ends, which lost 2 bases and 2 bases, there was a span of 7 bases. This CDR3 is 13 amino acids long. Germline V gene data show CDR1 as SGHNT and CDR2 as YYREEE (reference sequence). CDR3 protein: CASSFTGNYGYTF. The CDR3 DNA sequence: TGTGCCAGCAGCTTCACAGGGAACTATGGCTACACCTTC.